The following is a T cell receptor beta chain sequence with its context. Its antigen is not identified. This sample was taken from a study of shared clonotypes between healthy human individuals. Overall study context: Three plates each covered CD4 naive and memory; CD8 naive two, CD8 memory one. Findings and caveats of the study: Despite large depth, rarefaction showed incomplete sorted-subset sequencing.

Donation came from healthy HIV-negative adults that had no recent acute infections or vaccinations. Each CD8 memory set brought CD45RO+ cells together with CCR7-negative CD45RA+ TemRA cells. Clones were read by immunoSEQ multiplex PCR, and TCRdb kept only the in-frame ones, dropping some. Among around 320,000 clones, 80% to 90% were seen once, and the ten largest hold around 15%. The sequence was collected from a young man in good health. Sequencing was performed on memory CD8+ T cells sorted from blood. Subset defined: CD45RO+ cells pooled with CCR7-negative TemRA cells.

The CDR3 nucleotides are TGTGCCAGCAGAGTCCTACATTGGGGCAGCATGCCCCAGACCGGCTACACCTTC. It specifies CASRVLHWGSMPQTGYTF. The chain links TRBV5-6 to TRBJ1-2, with a possible D match to TRBD1 (5 bases). This CDR3 spans 18 amino acids. The V end lost 5 bases, the J end lost 8 bases, and 31 bases lay between the germline ends. The V gene's germline CDR1 is SGHDT and CDR2 YYEEEE.